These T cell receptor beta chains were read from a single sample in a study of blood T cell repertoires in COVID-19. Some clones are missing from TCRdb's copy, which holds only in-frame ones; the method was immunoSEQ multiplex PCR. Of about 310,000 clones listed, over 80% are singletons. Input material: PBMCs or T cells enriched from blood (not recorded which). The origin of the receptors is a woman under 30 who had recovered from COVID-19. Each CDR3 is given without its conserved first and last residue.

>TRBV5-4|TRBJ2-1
ASKERSPTLNNEQF
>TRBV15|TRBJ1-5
ATSRDLQGNQPQH
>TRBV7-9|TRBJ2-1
ASSFWTSNEQF
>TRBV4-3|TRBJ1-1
ASSQEGGGLMNTEAF
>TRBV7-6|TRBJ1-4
ASSLRRAQGSNEKLF
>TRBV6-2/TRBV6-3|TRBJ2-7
ASSYPVYEQY
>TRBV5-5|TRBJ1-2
ASSLVTKPGNYGYT
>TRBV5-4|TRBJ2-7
ASSLAGATGTGHSYEQY
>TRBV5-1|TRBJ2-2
ASSLQYTGELF
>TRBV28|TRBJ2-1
ASSSRLAGSYNEQF
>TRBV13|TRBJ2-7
ASSLRWTSGRADSYEQY
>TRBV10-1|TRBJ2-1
ASRTDSQGGNEQF
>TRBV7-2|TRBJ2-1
ASSFGQGQTSGYNEQF
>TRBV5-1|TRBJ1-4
ASSPTSQNEKLF
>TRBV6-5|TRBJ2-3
ASSLERITDTQY
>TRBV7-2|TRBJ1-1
ASSLVQGGTEAF
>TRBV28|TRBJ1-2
ASSFPIVPKPADLRNYGYT
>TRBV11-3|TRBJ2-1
ASSYRTSGRNEQF
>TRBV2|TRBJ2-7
ASSETGVPYEQY
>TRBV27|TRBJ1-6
ASSLKAGEGSHSPLH
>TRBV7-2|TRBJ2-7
ASSFPGGDGYEQY
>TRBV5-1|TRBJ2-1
ASRVAYNEQF
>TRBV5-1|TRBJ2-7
ASSRGDSPYEQY
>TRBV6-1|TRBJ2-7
ASSDGISYEQY
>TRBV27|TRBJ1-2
ASSYHQTAGQGMGGYT
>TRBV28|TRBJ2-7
ASSSRFEQY